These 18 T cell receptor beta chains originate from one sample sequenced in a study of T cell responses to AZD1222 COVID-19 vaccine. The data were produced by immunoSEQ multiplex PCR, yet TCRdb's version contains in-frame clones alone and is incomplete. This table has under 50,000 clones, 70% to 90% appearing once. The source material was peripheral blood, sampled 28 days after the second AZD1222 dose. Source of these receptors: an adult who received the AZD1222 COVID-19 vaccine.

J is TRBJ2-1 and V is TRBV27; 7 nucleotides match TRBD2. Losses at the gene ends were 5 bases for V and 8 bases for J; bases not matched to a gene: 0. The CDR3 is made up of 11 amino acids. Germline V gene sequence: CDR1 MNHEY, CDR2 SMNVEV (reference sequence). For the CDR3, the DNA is TGTGCCAGCAGTACTAGCGATGAGCAGTTCTTC. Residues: CASSTSDEQFF.

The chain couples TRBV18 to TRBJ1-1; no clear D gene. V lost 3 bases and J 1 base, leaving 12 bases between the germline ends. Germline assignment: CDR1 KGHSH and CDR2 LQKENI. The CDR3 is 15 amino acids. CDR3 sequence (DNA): TGTGCCAGCTCACCGACGACAACTCGGAACACTGAAGCTTTCTTT. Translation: CASSPTTTRNTEAFF.

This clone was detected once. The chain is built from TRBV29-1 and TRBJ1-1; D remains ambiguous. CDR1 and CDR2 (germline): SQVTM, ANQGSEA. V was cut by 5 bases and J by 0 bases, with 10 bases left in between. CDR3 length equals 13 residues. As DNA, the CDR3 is TGCAGCGTTACCCAGGTACTGAACACTGAAGCTTTCTTT. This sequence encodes CSVTQVLNTEAFF.

CDR3 DNA sequence: TGTGCCAGCAGCCTCCTTTCGCATAGCTACGAGCAGTACTTC. Its translation: CASSLLSHSYEQYF. The chain couples TRBV3-1 (or the pseudogene TRBV3-2) to TRBJ2-7; unclear D gene. Trimming pared 4 bases from V and 3 bases from J, leaving 13 bases between. This CDR3 contains 14 residues. Germline values: CDR1 LGHDT, CDR2 YNNKEL (reference sequence).

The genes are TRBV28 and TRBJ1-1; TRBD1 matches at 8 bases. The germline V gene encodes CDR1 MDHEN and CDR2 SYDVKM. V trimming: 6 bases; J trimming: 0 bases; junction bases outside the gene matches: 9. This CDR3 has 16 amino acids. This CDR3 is CASRYTRTGLNTEAFF. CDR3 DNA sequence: TGTGCCAGCAGGTATACGAGGACAGGGTTGAACACTGAAGCTTTCTTT.

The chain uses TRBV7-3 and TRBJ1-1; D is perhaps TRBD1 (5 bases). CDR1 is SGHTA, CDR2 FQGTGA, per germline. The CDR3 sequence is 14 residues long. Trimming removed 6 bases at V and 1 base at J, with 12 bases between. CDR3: CASSDLQGNTEAFF. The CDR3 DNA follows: TGTGCCAGCAGTGATTTGCAGGGGAACACTGAAGCTTTCTTT. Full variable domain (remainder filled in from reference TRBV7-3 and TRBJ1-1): GAGVSQTPSNKVTEKGKYVELRCDPISGHTALYWYRQSLGQGPEFLIYFQGTGAADDSGLPNDRFFAVRPEGSVSTLKIQRTERGDSAVYLCASSDLQGNTEAFFGQGTRLTVV.

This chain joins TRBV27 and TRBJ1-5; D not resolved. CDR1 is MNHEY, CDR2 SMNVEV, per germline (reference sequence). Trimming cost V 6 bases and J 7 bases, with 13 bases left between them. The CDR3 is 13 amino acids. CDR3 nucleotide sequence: TGTGCCAGCAGGCTATCCTTTGGCCAGCCCCAGCATTTT. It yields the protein CASRLSFGQPQHF.

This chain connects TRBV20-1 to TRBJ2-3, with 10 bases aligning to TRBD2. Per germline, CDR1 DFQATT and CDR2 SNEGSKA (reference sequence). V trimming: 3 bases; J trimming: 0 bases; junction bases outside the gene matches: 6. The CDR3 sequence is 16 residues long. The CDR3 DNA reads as TGCAGTGCTAGTAGGACTAGCGGAGCTAGCACAGATACGCAGTATTTT. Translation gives CSASRTSGASTDTQYF.

CDR3 loop: CASSSRQGVYGNTIYF. In DNA, the CDR3 is TGTGCCAGCAGTTCCCGACAGGGGGTTTATGGAAACACCATATATTTT. This sequence joins TRBV28 and TRBJ1-3; 9 nucleotides match TRBD1. CDR3 length: 16 residues. The germline V gene encodes CDR1 MDHEN and CDR2 SYDVKM. Trimming cost V 4 bases and J 3 bases; bases outside gene matches: 7.

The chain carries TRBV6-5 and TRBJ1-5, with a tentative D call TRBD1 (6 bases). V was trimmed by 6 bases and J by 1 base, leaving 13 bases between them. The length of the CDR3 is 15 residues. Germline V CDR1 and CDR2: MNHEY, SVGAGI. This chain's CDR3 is CASRRYRASNQPQHF. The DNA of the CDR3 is TGTGCCAGCAGGAGGTACAGGGCGAGCAATCAGCCCCAGCATTTT.

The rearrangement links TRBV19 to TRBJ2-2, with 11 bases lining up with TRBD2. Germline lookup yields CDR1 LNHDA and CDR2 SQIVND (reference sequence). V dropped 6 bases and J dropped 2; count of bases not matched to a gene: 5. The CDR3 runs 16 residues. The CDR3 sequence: CASSLTSGANTGELFF. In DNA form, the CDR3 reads TGTGCCAGTAGCCTGACTAGCGGGGCTAACACCGGGGAGCTGTTTTTT.

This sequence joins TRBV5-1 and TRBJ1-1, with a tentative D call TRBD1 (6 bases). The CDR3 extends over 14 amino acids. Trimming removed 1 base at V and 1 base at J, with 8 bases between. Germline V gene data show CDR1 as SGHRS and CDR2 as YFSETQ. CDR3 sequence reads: CASSLRRGNTEAFF. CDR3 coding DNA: TGCGCCAGCAGCTTGCGCAGGGGGAACACTGAAGCTTTCTTT.

The CDR3 reads CASSLRVVEQFF. The CDR3 DNA sequence: TGTGCCAGCAGTTTGAGGGTCGTTGAGCAGTTCTTC. The rearrangement joins TRBV6-2 or TRBV6-3 to TRBJ2-1; D might be TRBD2 (5 bases). The CDR3 length is 12 residues. V shed 4 bases and J shed 9 bases, with 10 bases lying between them. Germline CDR1 reads MNHEY; CDR2 reads SVGEGT.

The CDR3 region is CASSLGQRGNEQFF. DNA of the CDR3: TGCGCCAGCAGCTTGGGACAGCGAGGCAATGAGCAGTTCTTC. The chain has TRBV5-1 and TRBJ2-1; possibly TRBD1 for D (5 bases). This CDR3 comprises 14 residues. The V and J ends lost 0 bases and 6 bases respectively, with 10 bases between them. Per the germline V gene, CDR1 is SGHRS and CDR2 is YFSETQ.

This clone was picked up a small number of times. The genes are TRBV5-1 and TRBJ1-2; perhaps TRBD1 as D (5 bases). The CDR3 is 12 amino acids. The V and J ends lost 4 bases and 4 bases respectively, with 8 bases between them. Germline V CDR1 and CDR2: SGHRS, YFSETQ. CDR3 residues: CASSGTGYGYTF. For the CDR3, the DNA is TGCGCCAGCAGCGGGACCGGCTATGGCTACACCTTC.

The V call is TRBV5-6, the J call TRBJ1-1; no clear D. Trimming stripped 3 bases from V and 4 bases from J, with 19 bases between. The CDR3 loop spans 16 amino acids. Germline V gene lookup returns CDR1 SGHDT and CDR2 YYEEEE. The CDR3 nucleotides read TGTGCCAGCAGCTCCCGCCCCGGCGGGTTAGGCACTGAAGCTTTCTTT. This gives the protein CASSSRPGGLGTEAFF. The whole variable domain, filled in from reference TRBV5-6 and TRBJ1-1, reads DAGVTQSPTHLIKTRGQQVTLRCSPKSGHDTVSWYQQALGQGPQFIFQYYEEEERQRGNFPDRFSGHQFPNYSSELNVNALLLGDSALYLCASSSRPGGLGTEAFFGQGTRLTVV.

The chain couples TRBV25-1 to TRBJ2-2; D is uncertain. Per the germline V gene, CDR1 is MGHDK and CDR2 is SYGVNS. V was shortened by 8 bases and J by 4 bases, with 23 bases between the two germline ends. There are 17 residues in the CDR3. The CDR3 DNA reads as TGTGCCAGCGGACCCCCCAAGGGATATGGGATCACCGGGGAGCTGTTTTTT. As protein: CASGPPKGYGITGELFF.

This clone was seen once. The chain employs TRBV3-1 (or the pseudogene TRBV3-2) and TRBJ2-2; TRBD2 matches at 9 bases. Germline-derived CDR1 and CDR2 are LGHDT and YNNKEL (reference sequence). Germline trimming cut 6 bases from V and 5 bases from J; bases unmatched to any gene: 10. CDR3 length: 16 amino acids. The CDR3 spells CASRGLGTSSTGELFF. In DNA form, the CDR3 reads TGTGCCAGCAGGGGGTTGGGGACTAGCAGTACCGGGGAGCTGTTTTTT.